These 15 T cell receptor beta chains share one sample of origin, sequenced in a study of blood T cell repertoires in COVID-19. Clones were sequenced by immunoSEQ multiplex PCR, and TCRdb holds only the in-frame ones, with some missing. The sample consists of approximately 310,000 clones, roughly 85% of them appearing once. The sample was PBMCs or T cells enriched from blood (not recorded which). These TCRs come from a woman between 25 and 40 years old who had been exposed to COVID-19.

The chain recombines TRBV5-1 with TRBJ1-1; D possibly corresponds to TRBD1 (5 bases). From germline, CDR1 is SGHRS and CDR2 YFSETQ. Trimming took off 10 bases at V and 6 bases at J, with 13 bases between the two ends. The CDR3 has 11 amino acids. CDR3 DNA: TGCGCCTCCCAGGCGGGGGCTGAAGCTTTCTTT. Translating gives CASQAGAEAFF. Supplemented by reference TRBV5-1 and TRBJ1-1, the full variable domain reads KAGVTQTPRYLIKTRGQQVTLSCSPISGHRSVSWYQQTPGQGLQFLFEYFSETQRNKGNFPGRFSGRQFSNSRSEMNVSTLELGDSALYLCASQAGAEAFFGQGTRLTVV.

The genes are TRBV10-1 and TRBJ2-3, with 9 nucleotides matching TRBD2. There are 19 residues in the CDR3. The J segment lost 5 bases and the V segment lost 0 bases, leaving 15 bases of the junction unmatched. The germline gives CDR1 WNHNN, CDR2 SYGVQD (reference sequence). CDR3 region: CASSESRFVTSGAGDTQYF. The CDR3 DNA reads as TGCGCCAGCAGTGAGTCACGGTTTGTGACTAGCGGAGCAGGAGATACGCAGTATTTT.

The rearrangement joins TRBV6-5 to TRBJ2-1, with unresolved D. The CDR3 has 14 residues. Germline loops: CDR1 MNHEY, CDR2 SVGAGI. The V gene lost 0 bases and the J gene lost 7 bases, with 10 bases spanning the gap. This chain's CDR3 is CASSYSINSNEQFF. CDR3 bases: TGTGCCAGCAGTTACTCGATTAATAGTAATGAGCAGTTCTTC.

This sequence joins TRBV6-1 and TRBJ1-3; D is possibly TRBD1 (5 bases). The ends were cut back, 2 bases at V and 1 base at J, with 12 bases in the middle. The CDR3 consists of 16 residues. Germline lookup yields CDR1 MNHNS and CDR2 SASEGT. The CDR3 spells CASSESGKGSGNTIYF. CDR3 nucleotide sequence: TGTGCCAGCAGTGAATCAGGGAAGGGGTCTGGAAACACCATATATTTT.

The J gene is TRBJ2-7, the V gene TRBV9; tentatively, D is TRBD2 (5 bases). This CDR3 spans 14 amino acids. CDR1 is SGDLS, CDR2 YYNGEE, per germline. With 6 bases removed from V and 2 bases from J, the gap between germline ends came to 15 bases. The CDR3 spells CASTRSGGPYEQYF. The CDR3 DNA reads TGTGCCAGCACCCGCAGTGGAGGACCCTACGAGCAGTACTTC.

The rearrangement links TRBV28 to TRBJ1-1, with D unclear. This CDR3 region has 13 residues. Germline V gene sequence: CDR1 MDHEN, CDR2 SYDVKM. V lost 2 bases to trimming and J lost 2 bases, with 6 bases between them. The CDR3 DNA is TGTGCCAGCAGTTTACCGACAAACACTGAAGCTTTCTTT. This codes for CASSLPTNTEAFF.

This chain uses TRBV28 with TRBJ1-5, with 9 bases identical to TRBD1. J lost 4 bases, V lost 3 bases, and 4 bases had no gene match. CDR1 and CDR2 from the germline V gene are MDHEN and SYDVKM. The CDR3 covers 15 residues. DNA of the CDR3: TGTGCCAGCAGTTTCCGGGACAGGGAGAATCAGCCCCAGCATTTT. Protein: CASSFRDRENQPQHF.

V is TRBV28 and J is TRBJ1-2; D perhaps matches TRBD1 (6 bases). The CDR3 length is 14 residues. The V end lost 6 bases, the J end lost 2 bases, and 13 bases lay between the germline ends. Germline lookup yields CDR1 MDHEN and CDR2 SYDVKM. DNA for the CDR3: TGTGCCAGCAGGCTCGCAGGGGAAAACTATGGCTACACCTTC. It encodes CASRLAGENYGYTF.

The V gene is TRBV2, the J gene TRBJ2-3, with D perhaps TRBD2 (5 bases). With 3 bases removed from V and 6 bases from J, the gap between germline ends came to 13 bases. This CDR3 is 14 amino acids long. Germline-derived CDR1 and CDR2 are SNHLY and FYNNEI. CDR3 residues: CASSDLAVGDTQYF. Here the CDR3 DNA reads TGTGCCAGCAGTGATCTAGCCGTGGGGGATACGCAGTATTTT. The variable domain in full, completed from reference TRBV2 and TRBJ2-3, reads EPEVTQTPSHQVTQMGQEVILRCVPISNHLYFYWYRQILGQKVEFLVSFYNNEISEKSEIFDDQFSVERPDGSNFTLKIRSTKLEDSAMYFCASSDLAVGDTQYFGPGTRLTVL.

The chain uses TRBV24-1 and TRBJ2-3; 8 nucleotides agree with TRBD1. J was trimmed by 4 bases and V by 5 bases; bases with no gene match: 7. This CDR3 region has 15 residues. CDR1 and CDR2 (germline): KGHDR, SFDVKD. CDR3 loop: CATSVADRAADTQYF. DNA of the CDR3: TGTGCCACCAGTGTCGCGGACAGGGCAGCAGATACGCAGTATTTT.

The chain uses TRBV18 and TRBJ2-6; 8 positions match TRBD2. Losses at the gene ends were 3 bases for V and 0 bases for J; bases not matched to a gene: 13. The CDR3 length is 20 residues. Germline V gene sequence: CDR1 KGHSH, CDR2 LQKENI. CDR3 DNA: TGTGCCAGCTCACCCCTTGGTCCGGGACTAGAATACTCTGGGGCCAACGTCCTGACTTTC. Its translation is CASSPLGPGLEYSGANVLTF.

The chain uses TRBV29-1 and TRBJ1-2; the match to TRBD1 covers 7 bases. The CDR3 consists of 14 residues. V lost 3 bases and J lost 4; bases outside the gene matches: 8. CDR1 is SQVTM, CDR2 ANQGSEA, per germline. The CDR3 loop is CSVDLTGRFYGYTF. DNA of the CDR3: TGCAGCGTTGACCTGACAGGGCGGTTCTATGGCTACACCTTC.

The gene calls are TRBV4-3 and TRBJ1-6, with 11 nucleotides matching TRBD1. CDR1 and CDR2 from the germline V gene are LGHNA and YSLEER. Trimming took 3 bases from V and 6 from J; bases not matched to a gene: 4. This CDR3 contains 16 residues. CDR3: CASSQDRGPGNSPLHF. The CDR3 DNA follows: TGCGCCAGCAGCCAGGACAGGGGGCCTGGTAATTCACCCCTCCACTTT.

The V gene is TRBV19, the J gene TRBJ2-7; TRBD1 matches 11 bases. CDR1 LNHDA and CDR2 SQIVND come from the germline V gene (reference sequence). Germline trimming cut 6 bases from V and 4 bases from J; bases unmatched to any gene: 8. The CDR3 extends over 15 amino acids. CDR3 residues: CASRPTGQGVYEQYF. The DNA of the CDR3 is TGTGCCAGTAGACCGACGGGACAGGGGGTGTACGAGCAGTACTTC.

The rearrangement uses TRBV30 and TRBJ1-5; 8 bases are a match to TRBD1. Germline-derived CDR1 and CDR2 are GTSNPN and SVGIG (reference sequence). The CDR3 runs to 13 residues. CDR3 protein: CAWSQGVNQPQHF. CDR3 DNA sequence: TGTGCTTGGTCACAGGGGGTCAATCAGCCCCAGCATTTT.